This TCR beta chain was identified in a study of molecular identifiers for immune sequencing clone quantification. This clonotype was observed at least ten times. The CDR3 contains 11 residues. V was trimmed by 3 bases and J by 7 bases, leaving 10 bases between them. Germline V lookup: CDR1 SQVTM, CDR2 ANQGSEA. From the PCR reads, TCRdb called clonotypes with MiXCR, one entry per CDR3 protein. This repertoire shows approximately 590,000 distinct CDR3 sequences, about 25% found once; its top ten account for around 0.78%. This receptor was obtained from a human donor in good health. Some libraries in this study had Jurkat cell RNA spiked in. Specimen: naive CD8+ T cells from blood, with Jurkat cell RNA spiked in. The subset denotes: FACS-sorted CD8+CD4-CCR7+CD45RA+ naive T cells. The rearrangement uses TRBV29-1 and TRBJ2-7; tentatively, D is TRBD2 (5 bases). The CDR3 loop reads CSVEGVGEQYF. In nucleotides, the CDR3 is TGCAGCGTTGAGGGAGTGGGAGAGCAGTACTTC.